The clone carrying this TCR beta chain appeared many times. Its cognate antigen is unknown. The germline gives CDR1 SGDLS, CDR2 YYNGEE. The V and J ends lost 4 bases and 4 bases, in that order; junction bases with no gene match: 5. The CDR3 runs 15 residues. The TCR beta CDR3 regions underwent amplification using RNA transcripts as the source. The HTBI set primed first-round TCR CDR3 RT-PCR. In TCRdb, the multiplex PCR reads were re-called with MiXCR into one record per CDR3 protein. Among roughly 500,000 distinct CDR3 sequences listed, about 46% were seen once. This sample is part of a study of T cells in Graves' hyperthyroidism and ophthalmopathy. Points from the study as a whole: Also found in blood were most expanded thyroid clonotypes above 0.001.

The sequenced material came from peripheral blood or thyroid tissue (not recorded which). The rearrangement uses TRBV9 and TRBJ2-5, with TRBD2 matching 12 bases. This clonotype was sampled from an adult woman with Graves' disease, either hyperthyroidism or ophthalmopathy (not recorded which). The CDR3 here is CASSLWTSGIETQYF. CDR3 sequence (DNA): TGTGCCAGCAGCCTCTGGACTAGCGGGATAGAGACCCAGTACTTC.